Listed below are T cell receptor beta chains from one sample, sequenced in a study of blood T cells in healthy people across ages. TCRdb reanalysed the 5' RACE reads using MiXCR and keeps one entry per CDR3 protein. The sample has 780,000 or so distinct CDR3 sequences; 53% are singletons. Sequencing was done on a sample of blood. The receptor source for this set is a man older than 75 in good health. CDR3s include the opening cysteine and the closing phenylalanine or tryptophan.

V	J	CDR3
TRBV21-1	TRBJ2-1	CASSRRKAGTGPYEQFF
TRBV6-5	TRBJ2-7	CASSYSTGRGKKSSYEQYF
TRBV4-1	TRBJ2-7	CASSQERGASYEQYF
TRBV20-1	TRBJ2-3	CSARGQTRYAYF
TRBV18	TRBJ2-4	CASSPPARQDIQYF
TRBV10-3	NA	CATSPADIQYF
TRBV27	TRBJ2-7	CASSPGTSLRYEQYF
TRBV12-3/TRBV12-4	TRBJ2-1	CASSFGGEGEQFF
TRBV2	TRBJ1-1	CASSEDGLSISTEAFF
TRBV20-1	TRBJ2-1	CSASQAGGNEFF
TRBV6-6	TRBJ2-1	CASSYTSGDSFF
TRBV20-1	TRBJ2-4	CSSGRAGNIQYF
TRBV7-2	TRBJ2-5	CASSYRDRGQTQYF
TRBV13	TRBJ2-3	CASSLGLAEPDAYF
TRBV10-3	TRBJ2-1	CAIREREGTHNEQFF
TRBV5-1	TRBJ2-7	CASSLTGTGRDEQYF
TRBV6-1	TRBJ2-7	CASSDGLASTYEQYF
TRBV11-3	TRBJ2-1	CASSLGGSSGRRYFDEQFF
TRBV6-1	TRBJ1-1	CASSEPTANTEAFF
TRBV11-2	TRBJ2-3	CASSLGRGPRTTHRYAYF
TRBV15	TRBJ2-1	CATSRLGGGGDNEQFF
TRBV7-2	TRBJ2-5	CASSQRRGKTQYF
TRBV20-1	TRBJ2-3	CSARGKTGGPTDTQYF
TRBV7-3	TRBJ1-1	CASSLLPGYTEAFF
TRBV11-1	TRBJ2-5	CASSLVRAGEQYF
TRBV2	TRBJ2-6	CASSPPQGGQRGLTF
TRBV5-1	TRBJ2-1	CASSKEKLSYNEQFF
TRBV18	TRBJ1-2	CASSPLSGAPDYGYTF
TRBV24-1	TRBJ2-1	CATRGQANNEQFF
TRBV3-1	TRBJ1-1	CASSQRGGAGAFF
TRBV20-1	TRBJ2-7	CSAGPSRNDQYF
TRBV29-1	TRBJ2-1	CSVEVLAGSYNEQFF
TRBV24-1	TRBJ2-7	CATTRPRSSYEQYF
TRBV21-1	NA	CASSKKFNEQYF
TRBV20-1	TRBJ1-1	CSARDGTGANTEAFF
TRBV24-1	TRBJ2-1	CATAVTSGSNEQFF